This T cell receptor beta chain was recovered during a study of early T cells in non-severe SARS-CoV-2 infection. Study-wide context: Unpaired chains resulted from sequencing bulk RNA of unsorted whole blood. General study points: Reliance on VDJdb matching favored anti-spike CD8 responses; private and CD4 specificities were missed.

Individual cDNA molecules received unique molecular identifiers during library preparation. TCRdb redid the calling of the 5' RACE reads with MiXCR, one entry per CDR3 protein. This sample carries roughly 60,000 distinct CDR3 sequences, around 13% of them seen once, and the ten largest clones take 4% to 4.5%. This CDR3 spans 12 amino acids. Germline V gene data show CDR1 as SNHLY and CDR2 as FYNNEI. Deletions cut 1 base from V and 6 bases from J, with 6 bases between. With respect to this clonotype: The antigen remains unidentified.

This chain joins TRBV2 and TRBJ1-2, with D unresolved. The sequencing sample was made of whole blood. This clonotype was obtained from an adult who was a healthcare worker with PCR-confirmed SARS-CoV-2 infection or an uninfected control (not recorded which). The CDR3 DNA reads TGTGCCAGCAGTGAAGGGGTTCATGGCTACACCTTC. This sequence encodes CASSEGVHGYTF.